The 21 T cell receptor beta chains listed next were all sequenced from one sample in a study of Ad26.COV2.S vaccination and SARS-CoV-2 variants. Treatment meaning: over 15 received Ad26.COV2.S at low or high dose, single or two shots; about 5 received placebo; per-sample allocation not given. Sampling happened 63 days after the first vaccine or placebo injection. Produced via immunoSEQ multiplex PCR; TCRdb's table is partial and in-frame only. The top ten hold about 1.5% of the sample, which has about 680,000 clones, about 89% seen once. The sequencing here drew on peripheral blood, taken in a trial of Ad26.COV2.S vaccine versus placebo. Every receptor here comes from a person between 18 and 65 years old who received the Ad26.COV2.S COVID-19 vaccine or a placebo.

V usage is TRBV2 and J usage is TRBJ1-1; D is uncertain. CDR1 SNHLY and CDR2 FYNNEI come from the germline V gene. This CDR3 has 11 amino acids. V was clipped by 2 bases and J by 5 bases, with 3 bases between them. The CDR3 region is CASSERTEAFF. The CDR3 nucleotides read TGTGCCAGCAGTGAAAGGACTGAAGCTTTCTTT.

This clone has a single count. The chain recombines TRBV30 with TRBJ2-7; a possible D gene is TRBD1 (5 bases). CDR3 length: 11 amino acids. Germline-derived CDR1 and CDR2 are GTSNPN and SVGIG (reference sequence). The CDR3: CATQGRYEQYF. CDR3 in DNA: TGTGCGACCCAGGGAAGGTACGAGCAGTACTTC.

This clone was picked up a small number of times. The chain is built from TRBV2 and TRBJ1-2; D is undetermined. This CDR3 spans 13 amino acids. CDR1 and CDR2 from the germline V gene are SNHLY and FYNNEI. V was cut by 2 bases and J by 4 bases, with 8 bases left in between. The CDR3 sequence: CASSERQVYGYTF. In nucleotides, the CDR3 is TGTGCCAGCAGTGAACGTCAGGTCTATGGCTACACCTTC.

This chain uses TRBV7-2 with TRBJ1-1, with D possibly matching TRBD1 (6 bases). The CDR3 spans 13 residues. Germline CDR1 reads SGHTA; CDR2 reads FQGNSA. Trimming stripped 5 bases from V and 7 bases from J, with 14 bases between. Here the CDR3 reads CASSEYRDFEAFF. Here the CDR3 DNA reads TGTGCCAGCAGCGAATACAGGGACTTTGAAGCTTTCTTT.

In its sample, this clone was seen a few times. The chain carries TRBV19 and TRBJ2-7; TRBD1 matches 7 bases. CDR3 length: 13 amino acids. Per germline, CDR1 LNHDA and CDR2 SQIVND (reference sequence). V trimming: 7 bases; J trimming: 3 bases; junction bases outside the gene matches: 6. CDR3 nucleotide sequence: TGTGCCAGTACTAACCGGGACAGCTACGAGCAGTACTTC. This codes for CASTNRDSYEQYF.

This clone came up once. This sequence joins TRBV12-3 or TRBV12-4 and TRBJ1-4, with a weak D call TRBD1 (5 bases). The CDR3 spans 13 residues. V was trimmed by 6 bases and J by 8 bases, leaving 13 bases between them. CDR3 in DNA: TGTGCCAGCAGCCCCAACGGGGGGGAAAAACTGTTTTTT. This gives the protein CASSPNGGEKLFF.

The rearrangement uses TRBV7-9 and TRBJ1-2, with a weak D call TRBD1 (5 bases). CDR3 length equals 16 residues. Germline V gene sequence: CDR1 SEHNR, CDR2 FQNEAQ (reference sequence). Trimming took off 1 base at V and 5 bases at J, with 17 bases between the two ends. CDR3 in amino acids: CASSLEGTPPGYGYTF. The DNA for the CDR3 is TGTGCCAGCAGCTTAGAGGGGACCCCGCCAGGGTATGGCTACACCTTC.

The V and J genes are TRBV4-1 and TRBJ2-1, with TRBD1 matching 9 bases. The germline gives CDR1 MGHRA, CDR2 YSYEKL. The CDR3 runs 16 residues. The J segment lost 6 bases and the V segment lost 3 bases, leaving 9 bases of the junction unmatched. CDR3 loop: CASSQPSRDRVNEQFF. CDR3 DNA: TGCGCCAGCAGCCAGCCGTCCCGGGACAGGGTCAATGAGCAGTTCTTC.

The chain links TRBV6-5 to TRBJ2-2; D not certain. The V gene lost 0 bases and the J gene lost 4 bases, with 9 bases spanning the gap. Looked up from germline, CDR1 is MNHEY and CDR2 is SVGAGI. The CDR3 consists of 15 residues. Here the CDR3 DNA reads TGTGCCAGCAGTTACTCGAGAATGGGCACCGGGGAGCTGTTTTTT. This encodes CASSYSRMGTGELFF.

This clone was seen a handful of times. The V call is TRBV29-1, the J call TRBJ1-1; no definite D call. Germline loops: CDR1 SQVTM, CDR2 ANQGSEA. CDR3 length: 15 residues. The ends were cut back, 1 base at V and 0 bases at J, with 12 bases in the middle. DNA of the CDR3: TGCAGCGTTGAAGCCCCAGGAAAGATGAACACTGAAGCTTTCTTT. It specifies CSVEAPGKMNTEAFF. Supplemented by reference TRBV29-1 and TRBJ1-1, the full variable domain reads SAVISQKPSRDICQRGTSLTIQCQVDSQVTMMFWYRQQPGQSLTLIATANQGSEATYESGFVIDKFPISRPNLTFSTLTVSNMSPEDSSIYLCSVEAPGKMNTEAFFGQGTRLTVV.

The V gene is TRBV5-1, the J gene TRBJ2-3; TRBD2 is a possible D gene (5 bases). V shed 4 bases and J shed 0 bases, with 9 bases lying between them. Germline CDR1 is SGHRS and CDR2 is YFSETQ. CDR3 length: 14 residues. CDR3 nucleotide sequence: TGCGCCAGCAGCCGAGGGTTTAGCACAGATACGCAGTATTTT. Translation: CASSRGFSTDTQYF.

V gene TRBV11-2 combines with J gene TRBJ2-7, with D perhaps assigned TRBD1 or TRBD2 (5 bases each). The germline CDR1 and CDR2 sequences are SGHAT and FQNNGV. V was pared by 4 bases and J by 5 bases, with 18 bases between. The CDR3 covers 15 residues. The CDR3 loop is CASSSRATGRDEQYF. The CDR3 nucleotides read TGTGCCAGCAGCTCCCGGGCCACGGGACGGGACGAGCAGTACTTC.

The genes are TRBV5-1 and TRBJ2-1, with 9 bases lining up with TRBD2. Germline assignment: CDR1 SGHRS and CDR2 YFSETQ. The CDR3 extends over 14 amino acids. The V segment lost 0 bases and the J segment 13 bases; nucleotides outside the gene matches: 8. The DNA for the CDR3 is TGCGCCAGCAGCTTGGGGCTAGCGGGGCCCTCACAGTTCTTC. The encoded protein is CASSLGLAGPSQFF.

This sequence joins TRBV6-5 and TRBJ2-3, with D perhaps matching TRBD1 (6 bases). The V gene lost 4 bases and the J gene lost 3 bases, with 14 bases spanning the gap. The CDR3 length is 15 residues. Germline CDR1 is MNHEY and CDR2 is SVGAGI. The CDR3 sequence: CASSSTGTMTDTQYF. In DNA form, the CDR3 reads TGTGCCAGCAGTTCCACCGGGACAATGACAGATACGCAGTATTTT.

This chain links TRBV4-3 with TRBJ1-6, with TRBD1 as a possible D gene (6 bases). CDR1 LGHNA and CDR2 YSLEER come from the germline V gene. V was cut by 1 base and J by 7 bases, with 14 bases left in between. The CDR3 runs 16 residues. CDR3: CASSQAITGGNSPLHF. CDR3 bases: TGCGCCAGCAGCCAAGCCATCACGGGGGGCAATTCACCCCTCCACTTT.

This clone occurred a few times. The V and J genes are TRBV18 and TRBJ1-1; no clear D. Trimming shortened V by 0 bases and J by 1 base, and 6 bases separated the two germline ends. The CDR3 is 14 residues long. Germline CDR1 reads KGHSH; CDR2 reads LQKENI. The CDR3 DNA reads as TGTGCCAGCTCACCACCGGTCCGGAACACTGAAGCTTTCTTT. It encodes CASSPPVRNTEAFF.

DNA for the CDR3: TGTGCCAGCAGCCAGAGGGACACCGGGGAGCTGTTTTTT. It yields the protein CASSQRDTGELFF. The V call is TRBV14, the J call TRBJ2-2; tentatively, D is TRBD2 (5 bases). This CDR3 region has 13 residues. Trimming left V 3 bases short and J 3 bases short, with 5 bases between. CDR1 and CDR2 (germline): SGHDN, FVKESK.

The rearrangement uses TRBV3-1 (or the pseudogene TRBV3-2) and TRBJ2-2; either TRBD1 or TRBD2 may supply D (7 bases each). This CDR3 contains 17 residues. Germline V gene sequence: CDR1 LGHDT, CDR2 YNNKEL (reference sequence). Trimming took off 4 bases at V and 4 bases at J, with 19 bases between the two ends. CDR3 in amino acids: CASSPLQGGGSTGELFF. In DNA form, the CDR3 reads TGTGCCAGCAGCCCCCTTCAGGGAGGGGGCAGCACCGGGGAGCTGTTTTTT.

The chain joins TRBV6-1 to TRBJ1-3; D might be TRBD1 (5 bases). V was pared by 2 bases and J by 16 bases, with 15 bases between. The CDR3 sequence is 12 residues long. Germline CDR1 reads MNHNS; CDR2 reads SASEGT. CDR3: CASSEPWGRVYF. In nucleotides, the CDR3 is TGTGCCAGCAGTGAACCCTGGGGCAGGGTGTATTTT.

The V and J genes are TRBV6-2 or TRBV6-3 and TRBJ2-1; 9 bases line up with TRBD2. With 6 bases clipped from V and 5 bases from J, the junction kept 5 bases outside the gene matches. The germline CDR1 and CDR2 sequences are MNHEY and SVGEGT. The CDR3 extends over 14 amino acids. CDR3 sequence reads: CASSGLALNNEQFF. CDR3 in DNA: TGTGCCAGCAGCGGACTAGCGCTTAACAATGAGCAGTTCTTC.

The V and J genes are TRBV6-5 and TRBJ1-1; D remains ambiguous. The CDR3 has 12 residues. V lost 11 bases and J 2 bases, leaving 12 bases between the germline ends. Germline loops: CDR1 MNHEY, CDR2 SVGAGI. Here the CDR3 DNA reads TGTGCCCCCAAGGCAGGTAACACTGAAGCTTTCTTT. Protein product: CAPKAGNTEAFF.